This TCR beta chain stems from a study of Ad26.COV2.S vaccination and SARS-CoV-2 variants. Study-wide results and caveats: Recipients of either vaccine or placebo displayed similar breadth of non-spike TCRs.

On this clone itself: Its antigen is undetermined. A read error may account for a junction end that differs from germline.

The treatment here: about 20 received Ad26.COV2.S at low or high dose, single or two shots; roughly five received placebo; per-sample allocation not given. All samples were drawn on day 63, counting from the first vaccine or placebo injection. Ad26.COV2.S expressed prefusion-stabilized spike from the original Wuhan strain. Germline V gene lookup returns CDR1 KGHSH and CDR2 LQKENI. The CDR3 is made up of 17 amino acids. The repertoire was sequenced with immunoSEQ multiplex PCR; TCRdb's copy has only in-frame clones and lacks some. The sample lists around 450,000 clones; about nine tenths were seen once.

The starting material was peripheral blood, obtained in a trial of Ad26.COV2.S vaccine versus placebo. The chain links TRBV18 to TRBJ1-3; 9 bases agree with TRBD1. The clonotype originates from a person aged 18-60 years who received the Ad26.COV2.S COVID-19 vaccine or a placebo. The CDR3 DNA follows: TGTGCCAGCTCACCTGTCCCCGGGACAGGGATAGGAAACGCCATATATTTT. This encodes CASSPVPGTGIGNAIYF.